The 16 T cell receptor beta chains below come from one sample, sequenced in a study of blood T cell repertoires in COVID-19. The protocol was immunoSEQ multiplex PCR, while the TCRdb copy is restricted to in-frame clones and leaves out a portion. This sample has 78,000 or so clones, with roughly 83% found just once. The sequenced material came from peripheral blood. Source of these receptors: a woman between 55 and 75 years old with acute or convalescent COVID-19.

This clone has just one count. The genes are TRBV4-2 and TRBJ2-2; TRBD2 aligns across 13 bases. CDR3 size: 17 residues. The V segment lost 4 bases and the J segment 1 base; nucleotides outside the gene matches: 3. Germline V CDR1 and CDR2: LGHNA, YNFKEQ. The CDR3 region is CASSRLAGGENTGELFF. In DNA form, the CDR3 reads TGTGCCAGCAGCCGACTAGCGGGGGGAGAGAACACCGGGGAGCTGTTTTTT.

The V and J genes are TRBV3-1 (or the pseudogene TRBV3-2) and TRBJ1-2; D not certain. This CDR3 has 15 amino acids. Trimming left V 4 bases short and J 6 bases short, with 18 bases between. The V gene's germline CDR1 is LGHDT and CDR2 YNNKEL (reference sequence). The CDR3 DNA follows: TGTGCCAGCAGCCCGCATCGCGGGTCCGTCAATGGCTACACCTTC. This encodes CASSPHRGSVNGYTF.

CDR3 protein: CASSSPGQGSAGELFF. CDR3 sequence (DNA): TGTGCCAGCAGCTCACCGGGACAGGGGTCAGCCGGGGAGCTGTTTTTT. The chain joins TRBV11-1 to TRBJ2-2, with 10 bases matching TRBD1. The ends lost 4 bases at V and 6 bases at J; junction bases unmatched: 8. Germline V gene data show CDR1 as SGHAT and CDR2 as FQDESV (reference sequence). The CDR3 totals 16 residues.

This clone was seen just once. The chain joins TRBV2 to TRBJ1-6; D gene uncertain. The CDR3 has 14 residues. V shed 4 bases and J shed 7 bases, with 11 bases lying between them. Germline CDR1 reads SNHLY; CDR2 reads FYNNEI. The CDR3 here is CASSVRPGNSPLHF. CDR3 in DNA: TGTGCCAGCAGTGTGAGGCCGGGGAATTCACCCCTCCACTTT. Variable domain in full (rest from reference TRBV2 and TRBJ1-6): EPEVTQTPSHQVTQMGQEVILRCVPISNHLYFYWYRQILGQKVEFLVSFYNNEISEKSEIFDDQFSVERPDGSNFTLKIRSTKLEDSAMYFCASSVRPGNSPLHFGNGTRLTVT.

The chain uses TRBV14 and TRBJ1-1, with D maybe TRBD1 (5 bases). Trimming stripped 0 bases from V and 1 base from J, with 12 bases between. CDR3 length: 16 residues. Germline V gene lookup returns CDR1 SGHDN and CDR2 FVKESK. CDR3 in amino acids: CASSQEGGFRNTEAFF. Written as DNA, the CDR3 is TGTGCCAGCAGCCAAGAGGGGGGGTTCAGGAACACTGAAGCTTTCTTT.

The chain joins TRBV24-1 to TRBJ1-2; D is unresolved. Trimming pared 7 bases from V and 7 bases from J, leaving 15 bases between. The CDR3 has 13 residues. CDR1 and CDR2 (germline): KGHDR, SFDVKD. The CDR3 nucleotides are TGTGCCACCAGGGATGACAATTACGGTGGCTACACCTTC. Translating it yields CATRDDNYGGYTF.

The chain uses TRBV4-1 and TRBJ1-4, with unresolved D. V lost 4 bases, J lost 8 bases, and 11 bases lay in between. The CDR3 consists of 13 residues. Germline loops: CDR1 MGHRA, CDR2 YSYEKL. The CDR3 loop reads CASSPTGEEKLFF. The CDR3 bases are TGCGCCAGCAGCCCCACGGGTGAGGAAAAACTGTTTTTT.

CDR3 in amino acids: CASSQDPGTDTQYF. The CDR3 DNA sequence: TGTGCCAGCAGCCAAGATCCAGGCACAGATACGCAGTATTTT. The chain is built from TRBV3-1 (or the pseudogene TRBV3-2) and TRBJ2-3; no reliable D call. The CDR3 spans 14 residues. The germline V gene has CDR1 LGHDT and CDR2 YNNKEL (reference sequence). V lost 0 bases to trimming and J lost 1 base, with 5 bases between them.

The genes are TRBV19 and TRBJ2-7; 9 bases match TRBD2. There are 17 residues in the CDR3. J gave up 2 bases and V 1 base, and 9 bases lay outside the gene matches. From germline, CDR1 is LNHDA and CDR2 SQIVND (reference sequence). CDR3 loop: CASSIGGATSGAYEQYF. The CDR3 nucleotides read TGTGCCAGTAGTATAGGGGGCGCGACTAGCGGTGCCTACGAGCAGTACTTC. Drawing the rest from reference TRBV19 and TRBJ2-7, the complete variable domain is DGGITQSPKYLFRKEGQNVTLSCEQNLNHDAMYWYRQDPGQGLRLIYYSQIVNDFQKGDIAEGYSVSREKKESFPLTVTSAQKNPTAFYLCASSIGGATSGAYEQYFGPGTRLTVT.

The V call is TRBV7-2, the J call TRBJ1-3, with TRBD1 matching 8 bases. This CDR3 region has 16 residues. Germline-derived CDR1 and CDR2 are SGHTA and FQGNSA. Trimming removed 5 bases from V and 0 bases from J; junction bases left unmatched: 6. The CDR3 nucleotides read TGTGCCAGCAGCGTTACCGGGACAGGCTCTGGAAACACCATATATTTT. Translated, it gives CASSVTGTGSGNTIYF.

The genes are TRBV3-1 (or the pseudogene TRBV3-2) and TRBJ1-2; D not certain. The V end was cut by 5 bases, the J end by 0 bases, with 10 bases between. The CDR3 is 14 amino acids. CDR1 and CDR2 from the germline V gene are LGHDT and YNNKEL (reference sequence). The CDR3 protein is CASSATRPNYGYTF. DNA for the CDR3: TGTGCCAGCAGCGCTACGCGGCCTAACTATGGCTACACCTTC.

The gene calls are TRBV12-3 or TRBV12-4 and TRBJ2-1; D is possibly TRBD1 (6 bases). This CDR3 is built from 12 residues. V was pared by 4 bases and J by 6 bases, with 7 bases between. Here the CDR3 DNA reads TGTGCCAGCAGTTGGGACATCAATGAGCAGTTCTTC. The encoded protein is CASSWDINEQFF.

This sequence joins TRBV21-1 and TRBJ2-5; TRBD2, the table's D call, was not compared with the DNA. TRBV21-1 is classified as a pseudogene. The CDR3 is made up of 15 amino acids. CDR3 sequence reads: CASSKGAIREGTQYF. DNA of the CDR3: TGTGCCAGCAGCAAAGGGGCCATTCGGGAGGGGACCCAGTACTTC.

V and J are TRBV5-4 and TRBJ1-2; maybe TRBD1 (6 bases). Per the germline V gene, CDR1 is SGHNT and CDR2 is YYREEE (reference sequence). This CDR3 comprises 16 residues. Trimming pared 5 bases from V and 0 bases from J, leaving 17 bases between. CDR3 protein: CASRVGSGGANYGYTF. In nucleotides, the CDR3 is TGTGCCAGCAGGGTTGGGTCGGGGGGCGCTAACTATGGCTACACCTTC.

In this sample, this clone turned up a few times. One junction end disagrees with the germline gene, perhaps due to a read error. The V gene is TRBV18, the J gene TRBJ1-2, with a tentative D call TRBD1 (5 bases). The CDR3 consists of 13 residues. The germline gives CDR1 KGHSH, CDR2 LQKENI. This CDR3 is CASSPRQWGGESF. CDR3 DNA: TGTGCCAGCTCACCACGCCAATGGGGCGGCGAATCCTTC.

The rearrangement uses TRBV9 and TRBJ2-1; D gene unclear. The germline CDR1 and CDR2 sequences are SGDLS and YYNGEE. Trimming shortened V by 2 bases and J by 2 bases, and 11 bases separated the two germline ends. This CDR3 region has 15 residues. CDR3 region: CASSVSETPYNEQFF. DNA for the CDR3: TGTGCCAGCAGCGTCTCGGAGACTCCCTACAATGAGCAGTTCTTC.